This T cell receptor beta chain stems from a study of blood T cell repertoires in COVID-19 (dated by TCRdb to about 2020). For the study in its entirety: The collaborator samples originated in the United States, Italy and Spain and spanned the acute and convalescent phases of COVID-19. The material from the prospective study consisted of cDNA or gDNA derived from T cells, B-cell-depleted T cells, or PBMCs. Subjects who had been exposed to COVID-19, were actively infected with it, or had recovered from it provided the deeply sampled blood TCRbeta repertoires that made up the dataset. The repertoires were released in a freely available public database meant as a resource for research on the immune response to SARS-CoV-2. Samples were obtained from the ongoing ImmuneRACE study (first 160 participants) and from 1,200 or so subjects provided by 6 global collaborators. A de-identified subject ID, COVID-19 status, age in years and sex were almost always included in the sample metadata. Where available, HLA class I and class II types were taken from metadata supplied by the sample provider and were not determined by assay-based typing.

Study-wide conclusions, independent of this receptor: The amount of clinical and demographic metadata varied by source and participant and was provided uncurated.

The immunoSEQ Assay, a bias-controlled multiplex PCR, was used to amplify TCRbeta CDR3 regions from genomic DNA. The paper's data handling went like this. The number of nucleated cells in each sample was estimated by amplification of reference gene primers within the assay. Sequence reads were collapsed and filtered to measure the absolute abundance of every unique TCRbeta CDR3 rearrangement. For each sample, productive Simpson clonality was calculated by taking the square root of Simpson's diversity index across productive rearrangements. TCRdb's version of the immuneACCESS table is confined to in-frame rearrangements and falls short of the full clone set. An unresolved V gene accounts for under half of the shortfall where checked; the remainder is of unknown origin. The DNA gave D and trimming, while V, J and clone size come from that table. This sample has approximately 240,000 clones in its table, and nearly 85% of those were observed once. Clones ranked in the top ten supply more than 5% of the sample.

Concerning this clone: No antigen is known for it. There are no base qualities to consult, and no much larger clone falls within one base.

The CDR1 and CDR2 encoded by the germline V gene (reference sequence) are WNHNN and SYGVQD. Ends trimmed: V by 5 bases, J by 2 bases; bases unmatched to a gene: 8. Including the terminal cysteine and phenylalanine, the CDR3 comprises 15 residues. Kept here is only the CDR3 DNA, which spans 45 bases and is read in frame from base 1. The collaborating institutions used their own protocols to collect whole blood in K2EDTA tubes. For TCRbeta analysis, collaborators shipped samples in one of three forms: frozen whole blood, isolated PBMCs, or DNA extracted from either of those sample types. This clonotype was sampled from a human donor in a cohort sampled during active COVID-19. Recombination connected TRBV10-1 to TRBJ1-1, and TRBD1 aligns with 7 junction nucleotides. The sample comprised peripheral blood. The sequence in DNA is TGCGCCAGCAGTCCAACGACAGGGATTAACACTGAAGCTTTCTTT. Its translation reads: CASSPTTGINTEAFF.